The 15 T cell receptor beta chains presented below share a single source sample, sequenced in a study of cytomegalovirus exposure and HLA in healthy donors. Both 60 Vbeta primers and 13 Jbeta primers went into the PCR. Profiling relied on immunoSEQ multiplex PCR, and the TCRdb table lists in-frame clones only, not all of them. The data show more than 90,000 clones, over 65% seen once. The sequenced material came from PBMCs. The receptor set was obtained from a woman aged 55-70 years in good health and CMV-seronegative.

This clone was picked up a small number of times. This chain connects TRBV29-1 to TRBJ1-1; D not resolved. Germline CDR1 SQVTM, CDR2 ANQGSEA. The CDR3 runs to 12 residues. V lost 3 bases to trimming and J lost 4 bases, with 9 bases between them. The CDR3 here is CSVEGAGTEAFF. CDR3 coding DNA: TGCAGCGTTGAGGGAGCTGGCACTGAAGCTTTCTTT.

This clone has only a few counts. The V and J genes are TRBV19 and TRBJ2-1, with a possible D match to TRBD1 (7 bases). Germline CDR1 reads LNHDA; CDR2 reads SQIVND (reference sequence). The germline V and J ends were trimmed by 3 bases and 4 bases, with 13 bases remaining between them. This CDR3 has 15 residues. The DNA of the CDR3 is TGTGCCAGTAGTATCGGAGGGACAGAGTACAATGAGCAGTTCTTC. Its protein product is CASSIGGTEYNEQFF.

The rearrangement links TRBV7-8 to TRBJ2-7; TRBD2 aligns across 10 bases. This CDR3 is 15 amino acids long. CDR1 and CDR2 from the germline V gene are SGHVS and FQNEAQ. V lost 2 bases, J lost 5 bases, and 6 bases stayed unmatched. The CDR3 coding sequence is TGTGCCAGCAGCTTACGGCTAGCGGGAGTCCACGAGCAGTACTTC. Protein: CASSLRLAGVHEQYF.

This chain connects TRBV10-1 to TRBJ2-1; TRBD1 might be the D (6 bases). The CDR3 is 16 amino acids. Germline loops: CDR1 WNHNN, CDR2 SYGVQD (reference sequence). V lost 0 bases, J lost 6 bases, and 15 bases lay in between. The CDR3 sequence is CASSESAGDEGNEQFF. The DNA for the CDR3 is TGCGCCAGCAGTGAGTCTGCAGGGGATGAGGGCAATGAGCAGTTCTTC.

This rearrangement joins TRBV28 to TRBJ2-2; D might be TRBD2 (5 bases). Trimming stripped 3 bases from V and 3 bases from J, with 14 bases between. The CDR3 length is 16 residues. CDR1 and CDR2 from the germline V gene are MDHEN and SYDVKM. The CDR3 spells CASSLEDGTDTGELFF. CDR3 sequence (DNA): TGTGCCAGCAGTTTGGAGGACGGTACGGACACCGGGGAGCTGTTTTTT.

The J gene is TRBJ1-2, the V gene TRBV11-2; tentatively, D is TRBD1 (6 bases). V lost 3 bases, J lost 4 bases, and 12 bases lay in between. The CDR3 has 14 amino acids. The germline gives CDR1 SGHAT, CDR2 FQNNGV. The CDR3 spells CASSFPGEAYGYTF. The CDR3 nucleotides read TGTGCCAGCAGCTTCCCAGGGGAAGCCTATGGCTACACCTTC.

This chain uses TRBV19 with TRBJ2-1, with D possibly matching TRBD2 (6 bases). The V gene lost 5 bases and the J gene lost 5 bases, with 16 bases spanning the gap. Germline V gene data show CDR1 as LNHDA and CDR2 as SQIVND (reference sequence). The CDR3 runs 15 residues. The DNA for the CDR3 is TGTGCCAGTAGTCGGGGCGGGGCTACAAACAATGAGCAGTTCTTC. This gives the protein CASSRGGATNNEQFF.

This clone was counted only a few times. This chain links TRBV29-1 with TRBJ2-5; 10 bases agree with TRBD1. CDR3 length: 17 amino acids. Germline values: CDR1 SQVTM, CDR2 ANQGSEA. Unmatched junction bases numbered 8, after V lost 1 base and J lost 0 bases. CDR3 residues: CSVEGQGAGGYQETQYF. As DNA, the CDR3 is TGCAGCGTTGAAGGACAGGGGGCAGGTGGATACCAAGAGACCCAGTACTTC.

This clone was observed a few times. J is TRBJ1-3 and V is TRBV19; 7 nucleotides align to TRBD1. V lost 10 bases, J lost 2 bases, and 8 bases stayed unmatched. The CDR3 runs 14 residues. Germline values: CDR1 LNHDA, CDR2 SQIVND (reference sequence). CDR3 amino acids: CATLRQGAGNTIYF. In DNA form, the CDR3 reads TGTGCCACCCTTCGACAGGGAGCTGGAAACACCATATATTTT.

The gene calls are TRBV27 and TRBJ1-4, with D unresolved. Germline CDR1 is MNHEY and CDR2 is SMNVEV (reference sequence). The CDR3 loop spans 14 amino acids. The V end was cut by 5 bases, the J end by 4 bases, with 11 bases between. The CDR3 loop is CASSPRDFNEKLFF. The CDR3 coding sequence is TGTGCCAGCAGTCCGCGGGATTTTAATGAAAAACTGTTTTTT.

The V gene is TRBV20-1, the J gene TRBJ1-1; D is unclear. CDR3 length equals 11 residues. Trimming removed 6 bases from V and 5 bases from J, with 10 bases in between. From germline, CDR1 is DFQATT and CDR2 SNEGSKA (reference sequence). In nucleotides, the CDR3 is TGCAGTGCCCCCCGAGGGACTGAAGCTTTCTTT. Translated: CSAPRGTEAFF.

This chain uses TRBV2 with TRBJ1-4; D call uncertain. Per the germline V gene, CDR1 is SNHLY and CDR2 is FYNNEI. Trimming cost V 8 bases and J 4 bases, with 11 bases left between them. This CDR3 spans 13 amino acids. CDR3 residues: CASEGGFNEKLFF. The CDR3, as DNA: TGTGCCAGCGAAGGAGGGTTTAATGAAAAACTGTTTTTT. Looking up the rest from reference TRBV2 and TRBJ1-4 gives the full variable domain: EPEVTQTPSHQVTQMGQEVILRCVPISNHLYFYWYRQILGQKVEFLVSFYNNEISEKSEIFDDQFSVERPDGSNFTLKIRSTKLEDSAMYFCASEGGFNEKLFFGSGTQLSVL.

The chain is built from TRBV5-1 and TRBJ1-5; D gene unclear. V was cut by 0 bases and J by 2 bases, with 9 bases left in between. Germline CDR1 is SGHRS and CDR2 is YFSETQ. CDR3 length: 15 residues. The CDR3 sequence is CASSLGGQGNQPQHF. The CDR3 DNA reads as TGCGCCAGCAGCTTGGGAGGGCAAGGCAATCAGCCCCAGCATTTT.

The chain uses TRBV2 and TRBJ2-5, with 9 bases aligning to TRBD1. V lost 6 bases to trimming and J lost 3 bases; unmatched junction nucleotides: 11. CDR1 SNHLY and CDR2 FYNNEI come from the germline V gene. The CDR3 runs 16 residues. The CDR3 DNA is TGTGCCAGCAGCACCAACAGGGGGCAGTCCGAAGAGACCCAGTACTTC. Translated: CASSTNRGQSEETQYF.

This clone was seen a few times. The CDR3 is CASSEDRGGIGGELFF. In DNA form, the CDR3 reads TGCGCCAGCAGCGAGGACAGGGGAGGTATTGGCGGGGAGCTGTTTTTT. The gene calls are TRBV5-1 and TRBJ2-2; 9 bases agree with TRBD1. V was clipped by 4 bases and J by 7 bases; unmatched bases: 11. This CDR3 is 16 amino acids long. CDR1 is SGHRS and CDR2 is YFSETQ in the germline V gene.